The entry that follows covers one TCR beta chain sequence. With a J-beta primer mix and a sample-barcoded 5' primer, a second PCR ran 7 to 11 cycles. TCRdb re-derived calls from the 5' RACE reads in MiXCR, one entry per CDR3 protein. Altogether 600,000 or so distinct CDR3 sequences are present, around 48% being singletons, with the ten largest covering roughly 25%. This sample was taken from a study of blood T cells in healthy people across ages. The V and J ends lost 4 bases and 5 bases, in that order; junction bases with no gene match: 26. The length of the CDR3 is 22 residues. The V gene's germline CDR1 is ENHRY and CDR2 SYGVKD.

V gene TRBV10-3 combines with J gene TRBJ1-4, with TRBD1 matching 9 bases. The TCR sequence derives from a man older than 75 in good health. Sequencing input: blood. CDR3 DNA sequence: TGTGCCATCAGTGTTGCCGATCTTATAACAGGGGGCGAACACTCACGAAATGAAAAACTGTTTTTT. Translating gives CAISVADLITGGEHSRNEKLFF.